A selection of T cell receptor beta chains follows, all from one sample in a study of blood T cell repertoires in COVID-19. Assay used: immunoSEQ multiplex PCR; TCRdb lists only in-frame clones, some missing. The sample lists 150,000 to 200,000 clones, approximately 91% occurring once. Sequenced input: peripheral blood. All receptors derive from a young man with acute or convalescent COVID-19. The CDR3 runs from the conserved cysteine through the conserved F or W. The D gene is left open where the match is weak. The size entry is marked missing in some rows and otherwise reads once, few, many or a size class.

clone_size,j_call,v_call,d_call,cdr3_aa,cdr3_nt
once,TRBJ1-1,TRBV11-2,TRBD1,CASHRIQGGRAEAFF,TGTGCCAGTCACAGGATACAGGGGGGGCGCGCTGAAGCTTTCTTT
.,TRBJ1-6,TRBV5-1,.,CASSLRVEGNSPLHF,TGCGCCAGCAGCTTGCGCGTCGAGGGTAATTCACCCCTCCACTTT
.,TRBJ1-6,TRBV25-1,.,CASSESLINSPLHF,TGTGCCAGCAGTGAATCGTTAATTAATTCACCCCTCCACTTT
.,TRBJ2-7,TRBV12-5,TRBD2,CASGSSKTSGSHEQYF,TGTGCTAGTGGCTCCTCTAAGACTAGCGGGAGCCACGAGCAGTACTTC
.,TRBJ2-3,TRBV5-1,.,CASSLRGITKDTQYF,TGCGCCAGCAGCTTAAGGGGAATTACTAAGGATACGCAGTATTTT
.,TRBJ1-6,TRBV5-4,TRBD1,CASSLGAGGGNSPLHF,TGTGCCAGCAGCTTGGGGGCAGGGGGCGGGAATTCACCCCTCCACTTT
.,TRBJ2-2,TRBV5-1,TRBD1,CASSLVGTGNTGELFF,TGCGCCAGCAGCTTGGTAGGGACAGGGAACACCGGGGAGCTGTTTTTT
.,TRBJ2-1,TRBV2,TRBD1,CASSEEGRDRGFF,TGTGCCAGCAGTGAAGAGGGTAGGGACAGGGGGTTCTTC
.,TRBJ1-2,TRBV21-1,.,CASTRQKNYGYTF,TGTGCCAGCACCCGACAGAAAAACTATGGCTACACCTTC
.,TRBJ2-3,TRBV7-2,.,CASSLVGQGWTTDTQYF,TGTGCCAGCAGCTTAGTTGGTCAGGGGTGGACCACAGATACGCAGTATTTT
.,TRBJ2-1,TRBV24-1,TRBD2,CAVGAGGVYNEQFF,TGTGCCGTAGGTGCGGGAGGGGTGTACAATGAGCAGTTCTTC
.,TRBJ1-3,TRBV3-1/TRBV3-2,.,CASRAEGTPGNTIYF,TGTGCCAGCAGGGCCGAGGGGACACCTGGAAACACCATATATTTT
.,TRBJ2-1,TRBV30,TRBD2,CAWSVLSGSSSEQFF,TGTGCCTGGAGTGTCCTTAGCGGGAGCAGCAGTGAGCAGTTCTTC
.,TRBJ1-5,TRBV19,.,CASNSYNQPQHF,TGTGCCAGTAACTCCTACAATCAGCCCCAGCATTTT
.,TRBJ2-3,TRBV5-5,TRBD2,CASSFSGGDTQYF,TGTGCCAGCAGTTTTAGCGGGGGTGATACGCAGTATTTT
.,TRBJ2-3,TRBV27,TRBD2,CASSLRGSGADTQYF,TGTGCCAGCAGTCTCCGGGGTAGCGGGGCAGATACGCAGTATTTT
.,TRBJ2-7,TRBV3-1/TRBV3-2,.,CASSPPLVPEEQYF,TGTGCCAGCAGCCCGCCCCTTGTACCGGAGGAGCAGTACTTC
.,TRBJ1-5,TRBV10-1,.,CASSDRDSNQPQHF,TGCGCCAGCAGTGATAGAGATAGCAATCAGCCCCAGCATTTT
.,TRBJ2-3,TRBV7-2,.,CASTPTRVVDTQYF,TGTGCCAGCACCCCAACCAGGGTCGTGGATACGCAGTATTTT
.,TRBJ2-7,TRBV6-6,.,CASSYRTGAGYEQYF,TGTGCCAGCAGTTACCGGACGGGAGCAGGCTACGAGCAGTACTTC
.,TRBJ1-1,TRBV6-5,.,CASSRDTEAFF,TGTGCCAGCAGTCGGGACACTGAAGCTTTCTTT
.,TRBJ2-1,TRBV24-1,.,CATSDRGNNEQFF,TGTGCCACCAGTGATAGGGGAAACAATGAGCAGTTCTTC
.,TRBJ2-3,TRBV19,TRBD1,CASSPRTGGSTDTQYF,TGTGCCAGTAGTCCTAGGACAGGGGGAAGCACAGATACGCAGTATTTT
.,TRBJ1-1,TRBV19,TRBD1,CASSFRTGPAMNTEAFF,TGTGCCAGTAGTTTTCGGACAGGGCCTGCCATGAACACTGAAGCTTTCTTT
few,TRBJ2-1,TRBV21-1,.,CASSAGTANHEQFF,TGTGCCAGCAGCGCGGGGACAGCTAACCATGAGCAGTTCTTC
.,TRBJ1-3,TRBV7-9,TRBD1,CASSPRQGNGNTIYF,TGTGCCAGCAGCCCCCGACAGGGGAATGGAAACACCATATATTTT
once,TRBJ2-6,TRBV11-3,.,CASSPTPRGASGANVLTF,TGTGCCAGCAGCCCGACCCCCCGGGGAGCCTCTGGGGCCAACGTCCTGACTTTC
.,TRBJ1-4,TRBV24-1,TRBD1,CATSDSGTAALATNEKLFF,TGTGCCACCAGTGATTCCGGGACAGCAGCGCTCGCAACTAATGAAAAACTGTTTTTT
.,TRBJ1-2,TRBV10-3,TRBD1,CAISESVEGQEYNYGYTF,TGTGCCATCAGTGAGTCCGTAGAGGGACAGGAGTATAACTATGGCTACACCTTC
.,TRBJ1-2,TRBV28,TRBD1,CASRGAETGEVSYGYTF,TGTGCCAGCAGGGGGGCCGAGACAGGGGAGGTTAGCTATGGCTACACCTTC
.,TRBJ1-4,TRBV29-1,.,CSVKTDSNEKLFF,TGCAGCGTTAAGACAGACAGTAATGAAAAACTGTTTTTT
.,TRBJ1-6,TRBV6-5,.,CASMRQSNSPLHF,TGTGCCAGCATGAGGCAGTCTAATTCACCCCTCCACTTT
.,TRBJ2-1,TRBV18,TRBD2,CASSPPPSGGTGSGYNEQFF,TGTGCCAGCTCACCACCTCCTAGCGGGGGGACCGGGTCCGGCTACAATGAGCAGTTCTTC
.,TRBJ2-1,TRBV5-1,.,CASSLESGRRVQFF,TGCGCCAGCAGCTTGGAGTCAGGGAGGAGGGTGCAGTTCTTC
.,TRBJ1-1,TRBV6-5,.,CASSYSRGGNTEAFF,TGTGCCAGCAGTTACTCGAGGGGGGGCAACACTGAAGCTTTCTTT
.,TRBJ1-6,TRBV5-3,.,CARSPTGMQGHNNSPLHF,TGTGCCAGAAGCCCTACAGGGATGCAGGGACATAATAATTCACCCCTCCACTTT
.,TRBJ1-2,TRBV24-1,.,CATSDLFGGADYGYTF,TGTGCCACCAGTGATTTGTTTGGGGGCGCAGACTATGGCTACACCTTC
.,TRBJ1-1,TRBV6-5,.,CASRSGVGNTEAFF,TGTGCCAGCCGGTCAGGGGTGGGGAACACTGAAGCTTTCTTT
.,TRBJ1-2,TRBV6-6,TRBD1,CASRSPGQQYGYTF,TGTGCCAGCAGATCCCCGGGACAGCAATATGGCTACACCTTC
.,TRBJ2-2,TRBV5-6,TRBD2,CASSFELAGTGELFF,TGTGCCAGCAGCTTTGAGCTAGCGGGTACCGGGGAGCTGTTTTTT